The 31 T cell receptor beta chains below were found in one sample sequenced in a study of T-cell memory formation after mild COVID-19 (dated by TCRdb to the early 2020s). Preparation of the library involved 5' RACE. This sample was sequenced with an Illumina NovaSeq 6000. TCRdb passed the public sequencing reads through fastp at Q25 and MiXCR, retaining productive beta sequences. Every CDR3 protein is listed once, alongside the most common genes and DNA of its rows. The sample includes approximately 350,000 distinct CDR3 sequences, with around 14% observed a single time. Jointly, the top ten make up about 22% of the sample. Sequencing was performed on PBMCs or a T cell subset sorted from them (not recorded which). All receptors come from a man younger than 35 who had mild COVID-19 (a few samples of this study predate the infection). The sample titles of this study are shuffled in the database, so cell type and time point are left out; the donor was told from shared clones.

This clonotype was detected many times. This chain connects TRBV15 to TRBJ2-1; no clear D. CDR1 and CDR2 from the germline V gene are LNHNV and YYDKDF (reference sequence). The CDR3 consists of 14 residues. V lost 3 bases and J lost 0, with 6 bases in between. The CDR3 DNA reads as TGTGCCACCAGCAGTCAGAGCTCCTACAATGAGCAGTTCTTC. This encodes CATSSQSSYNEQFF.

This clonotype was counted at least ten times. This chain joins TRBV12-3 or TRBV12-4 and TRBJ2-3; 7 nucleotides align to TRBD2. V was pared by 4 bases and J by 1 base, with 11 bases of the junction left unmatched. The length of the CDR3 is 17 residues. Here the CDR3 DNA reads TGTGCCAGCAGTTGGGCTAGCCGGGCGGGGGGCACAGATACGCAGTATTTT. Translated, it gives CASSWASRAGGTDTQYF.

This clonotype was detected many times. The chain recombines TRBV5-1 with TRBJ1-1; 8 nucleotides align to TRBD1. The J segment lost 4 bases and the V segment lost 0 bases, leaving 8 bases of the junction unmatched. Germline V CDR1 and CDR2: SGHRS, YFSETQ. This CDR3 is 16 amino acids long. CDR3 protein: CASSLGDRPKGTEAFF. The CDR3 nucleotides are TGCGCCAGCAGCTTGGGGGACAGGCCAAAGGGCACTGAAGCTTTCTTT.

This clonotype has more than one count but fewer than ten. V and J are TRBV4-1 and TRBJ2-7; D might be TRBD1 or TRBD2, each matching 5 bases. The CDR3 contains 15 residues. The V end lost 1 base, the J end lost 5 bases, and 15 bases lay between the germline ends. Germline V lookup: CDR1 MGHRA, CDR2 YSYEKL. CDR3 bases: TGCGCCAGCAGCCAAGTTTTGAGGGACGAGGACGAGCAGTACTTC. The encoded protein is CASSQVLRDEDEQYF.

The V call is TRBV10-3, the J call TRBJ2-1, with TRBD1 matching 9 bases. The germline gives CDR1 ENHRY, CDR2 SYGVKD. V lost 6 bases to trimming and J lost 8 bases; unmatched junction nucleotides: 8. The CDR3 loop spans 14 amino acids. This CDR3 is CAIRRTGDLDEQFF. CDR3 bases: TGTGCCATCAGGAGGACAGGGGACCTAGATGAGCAGTTCTTC.

The chain recombines TRBV4-3 with TRBJ1-1; 8 bases map to TRBD1. The CDR3 runs to 15 residues. CDR1 is LGHNA and CDR2 is YSLEER in the germline V gene. The V segment lost 1 base and the J segment 4 bases; nucleotides outside the gene matches: 5. The CDR3 DNA reads TGCGCCAGCAGCCAAGTAATAACAGGGGGCACTGAAGCTTTCTTT. Residues: CASSQVITGGTEAFF.

The chain joins TRBV24-1 to TRBJ1-1; D not resolved. Germline V gives CDR1 KGHDR, CDR2 SFDVKD. V lost 6 bases to trimming and J lost 11 bases, with 15 bases between them. CDR3 length: 12 amino acids. The CDR3 here is CATSIPGGIAFF. The CDR3 DNA reads TGTGCCACCAGTATACCGGGAGGGATCGCTTTCTTT.

This clonotype was detected only once. The J gene is TRBJ1-2, the V gene TRBV6-5; maybe TRBD1 (6 bases). The CDR3 loop spans 14 amino acids. Trimming left V 6 bases short and J 4 bases short, with 15 bases between. Germline CDR1 reads MNHEY; CDR2 reads SVGAGI. The DNA for the CDR3 is TGTGCCAGCAGAGGGACAACTCAGGGCTATGGCTACACCTTC. It is translated as CASRGTTQGYGYTF.

V usage is TRBV19 and J usage is TRBJ2-7; a possible D gene is TRBD1 (6 bases). The CDR3 consists of 13 residues. V was pared by 9 bases and J by 5 bases, with 17 bases between. Germline V gene data show CDR1 as LNHDA and CDR2 as SQIVND (reference sequence). CDR3 protein: CARPQGRKNEQYV. The CDR3 coding sequence is TGTGCCAGGCCCCAGGGGAGAAAGAACGAGCAGTACGTC.

The chain joins TRBV12-3 or TRBV12-4 to TRBJ2-3, with D maybe TRBD2 (7 bases). V lost 4 bases and J 2 bases, leaving 16 bases between the germline ends. The length of the CDR3 is 16 residues. The CDR3 protein is CASSSLGGGLTDTQYF. The CDR3 region has the DNA TGTGCCAGCAGTTCCCTCGGCGGGGGCCTCACAGATACGCAGTATTTT.

CDR3 region: CASSSPGAGETQYF. The DNA of the CDR3 is TGCGCCAGCAGCTCCCCGGGGGCAGGAGAGACCCAGTACTTC. The chain is built from TRBV5-1 and TRBJ2-5, with D perhaps assigned TRBD1 or TRBD2 (6 bases each). The CDR3 consists of 14 residues. The V gene lost 3 bases and the J gene lost 4 bases, with 13 bases spanning the gap. From germline, CDR1 is SGHRS and CDR2 YFSETQ.

A few counts support this clonotype. This rearrangement joins TRBV28 to TRBJ2-7; D may be TRBD1 (6 bases). V was cut by 4 bases and J by 4 bases, with 11 bases left in between. The germline V gene encodes CDR1 MDHEN and CDR2 SYDVKM. CDR3 length: 13 residues. In nucleotides, the CDR3 is TGTGCCAGCAGTTCGGGGACACAGTACGAGCAGTACGTC. It encodes CASSSGTQYEQYV.

This clonotype was found a few times. V and J are TRBV11-2 and TRBJ1-6; 7 nucleotides agree with TRBD1. The CDR3 consists of 18 residues. CDR1 and CDR2 (germline): SGHAT, FQNNGV. V lost 4 bases and J lost 10; bases outside the gene matches: 19. CDR3 protein: CASSSTTPKTGSRSPLHF. The CDR3 DNA is TGTGCCAGCAGCTCCACAACCCCAAAGACAGGGTCTCGGTCACCCCTCCACTTT. Drawing the rest from reference TRBV11-2 and TRBJ1-6, the complete variable domain is EAGVAQSPRYKIIEKRQSVAFWCNPISGHATLYWYQQILGQGPKLLIQFQNNGVVDDSQLPKDRFSAERLKGVDSTLKIQPAKLEDSAVYLCASSSTTPKTGSRSPLHFGNGTRLTVT.

This clonotype was counted only a few times. This sequence joins TRBV2 and TRBJ2-4, with 9 bases matching TRBD1. The CDR3 length is 13 residues. Per germline, CDR1 SNHLY and CDR2 FYNNEI. The J segment lost 7 bases and the V segment lost 9 bases, leaving 7 bases of the junction unmatched. This chain's CDR3 is CASGRDRANIQYF. In DNA form, the CDR3 reads TGTGCCAGTGGCCGGGACAGGGCCAACATTCAGTACTTC.

The gene calls are TRBV5-1 and TRBJ1-1; TRBD1 matches 9 bases. V dropped 2 bases and J dropped 6; count of bases not matched to a gene: 11. There are 16 residues in the CDR3. Germline values: CDR1 SGHRS, CDR2 YFSETQ. The CDR3 is CASSLNLGTGSAEAFF. DNA for the CDR3: TGCGCCAGCAGCTTAAACCTCGGGACAGGGAGTGCTGAAGCTTTCTTT.

This clonotype has a handful of counts. V usage is TRBV5-1 and J usage is TRBJ2-1; 10 bases align to TRBD2. The germline V gene encodes CDR1 SGHRS and CDR2 YFSETQ. The CDR3 extends over 14 amino acids. J was trimmed by 4 bases and V by 6 bases; bases with no gene match: 4. This CDR3 reads CASTLAGEYNEQFF. The CDR3 DNA is TGCGCCAGCACCCTAGCGGGGGAGTACAATGAGCAGTTCTTC. Drawing the rest from reference TRBV5-1 and TRBJ2-1, the complete variable domain is KAGVTQTPRYLIKTRGQQVTLSCSPISGHRSVSWYQQTPGQGLQFLFEYFSETQRNKGNFPGRFSGRQFSNSRSEMNVSTLELGDSALYLCASTLAGEYNEQFFGPGTRLTVL.

This clonotype was recorded at least ten times. The chain combines TRBV29-1 with TRBJ2-3; 10 bases map to TRBD1. Germline-derived CDR1 and CDR2 are SQVTM and ANQGSEA. This CDR3 comprises 18 residues. Trimming took 3 bases from V and 5 from J; bases not matched to a gene: 17. Written as DNA, the CDR3 is TGCAGCGTTGAGACTTGGGACAGGGGACTCCTAGCACAAGATACGCAGTATTTT. It translates to CSVETWDRGLLAQDTQYF.

This clonotype was found many times. The J gene is TRBJ1-1, the V gene TRBV5-1; maybe TRBD1 (6 bases). The CDR3 has 15 residues. Germline lookup yields CDR1 SGHRS and CDR2 YFSETQ. V lost 0 bases and J lost 3, with 12 bases in between. CDR3 coding DNA: TGCGCCAGCAGCTTGGTTGGGGGCGATTACACTGAAGCTTTCTTT. Translating gives CASSLVGGDYTEAFF.

This clonotype has just a few counts. The rearrangement uses TRBV5-4 and TRBJ2-5; D ambiguous. CDR1 and CDR2 from the germline V gene are SGHNT and YYREEE (reference sequence). V lost 4 bases, J lost 2 bases, and 15 bases lay in between. This CDR3 is built from 15 residues. The CDR3 sequence is CASSTRNAAQETQYF. CDR3 bases: TGTGCCAGCAGCACCCGAAATGCGGCACAAGAGACCCAGTACTTC.

The V and J genes are TRBV2 and TRBJ2-2; D not certain. Trimming removed 2 bases at V and 2 bases at J, with 15 bases between. The CDR3 runs to 17 residues. Germline V lookup: CDR1 SNHLY, CDR2 FYNNEI. The chain's CDR3 is CASSELSLRKNTGELFF. The CDR3 DNA reads TGTGCCAGCAGTGAACTGTCGTTGAGGAAAAACACCGGGGAGCTGTTTTTT.

The V and J genes are TRBV12-3 or TRBV12-4 and TRBJ1-3; TRBD1 agrees at 7 bases. The CDR3 covers 15 residues. J lost 4 bases, V lost 1 base, and 4 bases had no gene match. The DNA of the CDR3 is TGTGCCAGCAGTTTAGTGCGGACAGGAGGAAACACCATATATTTT. It codes for CASSLVRTGGNTIYF.

The chain links TRBV6-2 or TRBV6-3 to TRBJ2-7; D not certain. The V gene lost 5 bases and the J gene lost 3 bases, with 11 bases spanning the gap. The CDR3 runs 13 residues. From germline, CDR1 is MNHEY and CDR2 SVGEGT. CDR3 residues: CASSGSTNYEQYV. The DNA of the CDR3 is TGTGCCAGCAGTGGAAGTACTAACTACGAGCAGTACGTC.

The chain is built from TRBV25-1 and TRBJ2-1, with D possibly being TRBD1 or TRBD2 (5 bases each). The CDR3 has 14 residues. Trimming took off 1 base at V and 6 bases at J, with 10 bases between the two ends. Germline CDR1 MGHDK, CDR2 SYGVNS. CDR3 sequence reads: CASSESTRGNEQFF. The CDR3 bases are TGTGCCAGCAGTGAATCCACTAGGGGCAATGAGCAGTTCTTC.

This rearrangement joins TRBV10-3 to TRBJ2-3; D is unclear. This CDR3 region has 11 residues. The germline CDR1 and CDR2 sequences are ENHRY and SYGVKD. The V end lost 4 bases, the J end lost 5 bases, and 4 bases lay between the germline ends. The CDR3 DNA reads as TGTGCCATCAGTGGGGGAGATACGCAGTATTTT. Translated: CAISGGDTQYF.

This clonotype was counted many times. The CDR3 here is CASSLVTPGTGSNQPQHF. The CDR3, as DNA: TGTGCCAGCAGCTTGGTAACCCCCGGGACAGGTAGCAATCAGCCCCAGCATTTT. The chain joins TRBV7-9 to TRBJ1-5; 8 nucleotides agree with TRBD1. CDR1 is SEHNR and CDR2 is FQNEAQ in the germline V gene (reference sequence). This CDR3 comprises 18 residues. V lost 3 bases, J lost 0 bases, and 10 bases stayed unmatched. Based on the CDR3 plus reference TRBV7-9 and TRBJ1-5, the full variable domain is DTGVSQNPRHKITKRGQNVTFRCDPISEHNRLYWYRQTLGQGPEFLTYFQNEAQLEKSRLLSDRFSAERPKGSFSTLEIQRTEQGDSAMYLCASSLVTPGTGSNQPQHFGDGTRLSIL.

The CDR3 reads CASTDRQIQSGELFF. The DNA of the CDR3 is TGTGCCAGCACCGATAGACAAATTCAGTCCGGGGAGCTGTTTTTT. The V gene is TRBV7-9, the J gene TRBJ2-2; D unclear. Germline V gene sequence: CDR1 SEHNR, CDR2 FQNEAQ (reference sequence). This CDR3 comprises 15 residues. Deletions cut 7 bases from V and 6 bases from J, with 18 bases between. The whole variable domain, remainder taken from reference TRBV7-9 and TRBJ2-2, is DTGVSQNPRHKITKRGQNVTFRCDPISEHNRLYWYRQTLGQGPEFLTYFQNEAQLEKSRLLSDRFSAERPKGSFSTLEIQRTEQGDSAMYLCASTDRQIQSGELFFGEGSRLTVL.

V gene TRBV12-3 or TRBV12-4 combines with J gene TRBJ1-5, with TRBD1 matching 8 bases. The J segment lost 6 bases and the V segment lost 3 bases, leaving 7 bases of the junction unmatched. This CDR3 has 15 residues. The CDR3 DNA follows: TGTGCCAGCAGTTTTTATGCGCAGGGGGCTCAGCCCCAGCATTTT. Amino acids: CASSFYAQGAQPQHF.

This clonotype was picked up a small number of times. V and J are TRBV5-1 and TRBJ2-5, with a possible D match to TRBD1 (6 bases). V was pared by 4 bases and J by 5 bases, with 15 bases between. This CDR3 contains 14 residues. In germline, CDR1 is SGHRS, CDR2 YFSETQ. The CDR3 sequence is CASSIRQAEETQYF. The DNA for the CDR3 is TGCGCCAGCAGCATCCGACAGGCGGAGGAGACCCAGTACTTC. Drawing the rest from reference TRBV5-1 and TRBJ2-5, the complete variable domain is KAGVTQTPRYLIKTRGQQVTLSCSPISGHRSVSWYQQTPGQGLQFLFEYFSETQRNKGNFPGRFSGRQFSNSRSEMNVSTLELGDSALYLCASSIRQAEETQYFGPGTRLLVL.

Many counts were recorded for this clonotype. This rearrangement joins TRBV9 to TRBJ1-2; the D gene is possibly TRBD1 (6 bases). Looked up from germline, CDR1 is SGDLS and CDR2 is YYNGEE. Trimming cost V 5 bases and J 8 bases, with 16 bases left between them. This CDR3 has 13 residues. CDR3 nucleotides: TGTGCCAGCAGTGCCCGGGGGGCATTGGGCTACACCTTC. Translated: CASSARGALGYTF.

This clonotype has a handful of counts. The chain couples TRBV10-3 to TRBJ2-2; 13 bases map to TRBD2. Looked up from germline, CDR1 is ENHRY and CDR2 is SYGVKD. The CDR3 runs to 16 residues. J gave up 6 bases and V 6 bases, and 7 bases lay outside the gene matches. The CDR3 DNA is TGTGCCATCAGCGAATTGGGACTAGCGGGGTCCGGGGAGCTGTTTTTT. It yields the protein CAISELGLAGSGELFF.

V and J are TRBV5-1 and TRBJ1-5; no reliable D call. This CDR3 spans 14 amino acids. CDR1 is SGHRS and CDR2 is YFSETQ in the germline V gene. V shed 1 base and J shed 7 bases, with 12 bases lying between them. The CDR3 DNA reads as TGCGCCAGCAGCTTGAATTTGGGAGCCCAGCCCCAGCATTTT. Translating gives CASSLNLGAQPQHF.